This entry lists 8 T cell receptor beta chains sequenced from one sample in a study of brain T cells in children with intractable seizures. The sample's time point: blood from clinic visit 5 months post-surgery; TSC patient then seizure free. The protocol was immunoSEQ multiplex PCR, while the TCRdb copy is restricted to in-frame clones and leaves out a portion. This table has 300,000 to 400,000 clones, over 90% appearing once. Sequences were derived from peripheral blood, sampled approximately 5 months after surgery. Every receptor here comes from a boy under three years old with tuberous sclerosis and intractable seizures.

The chain employs TRBV18 and TRBJ1-2; 8 nucleotides match TRBD1. The J segment lost 0 bases and the V segment lost 3 bases, leaving 6 bases of the junction unmatched. CDR3 length: 16 residues. CDR1 is KGHSH, CDR2 LQKENI, per germline. CDR3 sequence reads: CASSPLGQGANYGYTF. Written as DNA, the CDR3 is TGTGCCAGCTCACCTCTAGGACAGGGAGCTAACTATGGCTACACCTTC.

V is TRBV19 and J is TRBJ1-3, with D unclear. With 6 bases removed from V and 7 bases from J, the gap between germline ends came to 13 bases. In germline, CDR1 is LNHDA, CDR2 SQIVND (reference sequence). The CDR3 covers 13 residues. In DNA form, the CDR3 reads TGTGCCAGTAGCGCAGGACCGGGGAACACCATATATTTT. Amino acid sequence: CASSAGPGNTIYF.

The CDR3 bases are TGTGCCAGCAGCCCACCACTGAAGCGGGGGGCCAACAATGAGCAGTTCTTC. Residues: CASSPPLKRGANNEQFF. The rearrangement uses TRBV16 and TRBJ2-1; 9 positions agree with TRBD2. Looked up from germline, CDR1 is KGHSY and CDR2 is FQNENV. Unmatched junction bases numbered 12, after V lost 4 bases and J lost 5 bases. The CDR3 contains 17 residues.

The chain links TRBV29-1 to TRBJ2-7; 9 bases agree with TRBD1. Germline values: CDR1 SQVTM, CDR2 ANQGSEA. The CDR3 sequence is 15 residues long. Trimming cost V 3 bases and J 7 bases; bases outside gene matches: 13. The CDR3 nucleotides read TGCAGCGTTGAGGTGGACAGGGGAATCAGTAGGGAGCAGTACTTC. Its translation: CSVEVDRGISREQYF.

The chain combines TRBV7-9 with TRBJ2-7; 11 positions match TRBD1. V shed 5 bases and J 0 bases; nucleotides not matched to a gene: 9. Per the germline V gene, CDR1 is SEHNR and CDR2 is FQNEAQ (reference sequence). CDR3 length: 17 amino acids. CDR3 sequence (DNA): TGTGCCAGCAGCCTTGGACAGGGGGCATTCCTCTCCTACGAGCAGTACTTC. It specifies CASSLGQGAFLSYEQYF.

The chain recombines TRBV6-5 with TRBJ2-1; unclear D gene. Germline V gene data show CDR1 as MNHEY and CDR2 as SVGAGI. V lost 5 bases and J lost 4, with 12 bases in between. CDR3 length equals 14 residues. The CDR3 DNA reads TGTGCCAGCAGTCTCATTTGGTCTTACAATGAGCAGTTCTTC. Its protein is CASSLIWSYNEQFF.

The chain recombines TRBV6-5 with TRBJ1-1; tentative D call: TRBD1 (6 bases). This CDR3 has 14 amino acids. Germline CDR1 and CDR2: MNHEY and SVGAGI. Trimming took 7 bases from V and 4 from J, leaving 16 bases between them. CDR3 region: CASTETGSGTEAFF. The CDR3 bases are TGTGCCAGCACCGAAACAGGGTCGGGCACTGAAGCTTTCTTT.

The chain links TRBV7-9 to TRBJ2-2; D not resolved. The CDR3 extends over 14 amino acids. Between the trimmed V and J ends, which lost 4 bases and 0 bases, there was a span of 6 bases. Germline-derived CDR1 and CDR2 are SEHNR and FQNEAQ (reference sequence). CDR3: CASSSLANTGELFF. As DNA, the CDR3 is TGTGCCAGCAGCTCCCTTGCGAACACCGGGGAGCTGTTTTTT.